The source of this T cell receptor (beta chain) is a study of T cells in localized non-small cell lung cancer. TCRdb keeps only in-frame clones here, not all; method: immunoSEQ multiplex PCR. The sample has about 40,000 clones; around 81% are singletons. In the case of this clone: Its target is not known.

General observations from the study: Higher blood T cell density tracked longer overall survival. Uninvolved adjacent lung showed higher T cell clonality than tumor.

Germline loops: CDR1 MNHEY, CDR2 SVGAGI. The CDR3 runs 14 residues. With V trimmed by 6 bases and J by 7 bases, 9 bases remained unmatched. The rearrangement joins TRBV6-5 to TRBJ2-4; 7 positions match TRBD2. The receptor was derived from a male donor older than 55 with stage II lung adenocarcinoma. Sequencing was performed on peripheral blood mononuclear cells, taken before any cancer treatment. The CDR3 is CASSPRGEGNIQYF. DNA for the CDR3: TGTGCCAGCAGCCCCCGAGGGGAGGGGAACATTCAGTACTTC.